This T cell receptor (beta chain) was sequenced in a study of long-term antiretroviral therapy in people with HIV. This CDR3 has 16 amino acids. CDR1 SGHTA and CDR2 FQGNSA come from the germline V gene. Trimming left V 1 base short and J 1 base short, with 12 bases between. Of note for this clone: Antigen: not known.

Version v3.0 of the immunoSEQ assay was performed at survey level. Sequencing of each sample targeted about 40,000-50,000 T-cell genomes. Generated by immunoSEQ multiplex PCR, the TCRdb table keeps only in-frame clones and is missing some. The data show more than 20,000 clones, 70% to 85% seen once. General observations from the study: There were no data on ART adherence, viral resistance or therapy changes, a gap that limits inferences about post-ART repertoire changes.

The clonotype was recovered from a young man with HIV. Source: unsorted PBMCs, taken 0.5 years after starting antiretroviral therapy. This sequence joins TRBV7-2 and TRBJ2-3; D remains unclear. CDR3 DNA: TGTGCCAGCAGCTTAGATTCCAGCCCTCGCACAGATACGCAGTATTTT. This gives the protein CASSLDSSPRTDTQYF.